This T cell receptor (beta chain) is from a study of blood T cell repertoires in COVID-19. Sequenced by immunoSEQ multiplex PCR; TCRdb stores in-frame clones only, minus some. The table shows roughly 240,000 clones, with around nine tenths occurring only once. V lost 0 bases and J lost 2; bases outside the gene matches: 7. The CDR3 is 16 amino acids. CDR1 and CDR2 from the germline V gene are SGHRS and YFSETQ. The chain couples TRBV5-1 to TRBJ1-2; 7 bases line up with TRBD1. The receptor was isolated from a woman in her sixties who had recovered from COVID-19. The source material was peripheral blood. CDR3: CASSLAYRGPNYGYTF. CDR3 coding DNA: TGCGCCAGCAGCTTGGCCTACAGGGGCCCAAACTATGGCTACACCTTC. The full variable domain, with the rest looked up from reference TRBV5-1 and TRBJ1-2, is KAGVTQTPRYLIKTRGQQVTLSCSPISGHRSVSWYQQTPGQGLQFLFEYFSETQRNKGNFPGRFSGRQFSNSRSEMNVSTLELGDSALYLCASSLAYRGPNYGYTFGSGTRLTVV.